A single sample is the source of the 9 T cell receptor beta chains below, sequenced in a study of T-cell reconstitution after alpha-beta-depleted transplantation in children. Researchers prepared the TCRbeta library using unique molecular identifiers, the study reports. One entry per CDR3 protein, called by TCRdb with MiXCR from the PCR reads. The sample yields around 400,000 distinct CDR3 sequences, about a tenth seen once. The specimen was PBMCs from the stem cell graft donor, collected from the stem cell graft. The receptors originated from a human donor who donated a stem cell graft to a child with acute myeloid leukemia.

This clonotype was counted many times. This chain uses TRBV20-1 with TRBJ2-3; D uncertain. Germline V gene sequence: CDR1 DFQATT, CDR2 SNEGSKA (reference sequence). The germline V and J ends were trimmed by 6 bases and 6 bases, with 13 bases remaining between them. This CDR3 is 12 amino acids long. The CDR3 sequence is CSATKGSDTQYF. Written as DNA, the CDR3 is TGCAGTGCAACGAAGGGCTCTGATACGCAGTATTTT.

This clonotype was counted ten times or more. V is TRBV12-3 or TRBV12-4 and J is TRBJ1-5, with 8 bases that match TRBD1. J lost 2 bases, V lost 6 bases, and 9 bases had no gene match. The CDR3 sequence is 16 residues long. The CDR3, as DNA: TGTGCCAGCAGACTCATTCCGGGACAGGGCAATCAGCCCCAGCATTTT. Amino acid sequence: CASRLIPGQGNQPQHF.

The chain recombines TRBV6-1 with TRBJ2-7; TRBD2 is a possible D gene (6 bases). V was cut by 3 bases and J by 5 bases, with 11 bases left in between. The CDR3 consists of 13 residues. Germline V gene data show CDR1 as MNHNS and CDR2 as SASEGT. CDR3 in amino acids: CASSDLSGDEQYV. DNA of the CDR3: TGTGCCAGCAGTGATCTGTCGGGGGACGAGCAGTACGTC.

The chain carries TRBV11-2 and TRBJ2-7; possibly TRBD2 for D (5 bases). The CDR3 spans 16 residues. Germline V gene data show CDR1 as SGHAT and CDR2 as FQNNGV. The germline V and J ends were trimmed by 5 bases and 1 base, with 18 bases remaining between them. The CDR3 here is CASSPSLGSNSYEQYF. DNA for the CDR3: TGTGCCAGCAGCCCTAGCTTGGGGAGCAATTCCTACGAGCAGTACTTC.

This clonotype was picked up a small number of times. The CDR3 is CASSLAGAHSEQFF. The DNA of the CDR3 is TGTGCCAGCAGCCTAGCCGGGGCCCACAGTGAGCAGTTCTTC. The rearrangement links TRBV12-3 or TRBV12-4 to TRBJ2-1; the D call may be TRBD1 or TRBD2 (5 bases each). CDR3 length: 14 amino acids. The V gene lost 6 bases and the J gene lost 9 bases, with 18 bases spanning the gap.

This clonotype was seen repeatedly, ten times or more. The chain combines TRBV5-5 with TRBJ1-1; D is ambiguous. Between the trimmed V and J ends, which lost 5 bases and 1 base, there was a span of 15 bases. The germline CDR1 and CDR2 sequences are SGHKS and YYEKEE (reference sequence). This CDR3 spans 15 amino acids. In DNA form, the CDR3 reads TGTGCCAGCAGTCGGGATGGAGGGTGGAACACTGAAGCTTTCTTT. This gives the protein CASSRDGGWNTEAFF.

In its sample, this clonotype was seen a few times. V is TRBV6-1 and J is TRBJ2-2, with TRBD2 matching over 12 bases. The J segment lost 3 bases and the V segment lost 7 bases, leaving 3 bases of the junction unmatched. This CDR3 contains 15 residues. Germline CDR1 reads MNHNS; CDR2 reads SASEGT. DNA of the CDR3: TGTGCCAGCACCGGGACTAGCGGGTACACCGGGGAGCTGTTTTTT. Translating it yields CASTGTSGYTGELFF.

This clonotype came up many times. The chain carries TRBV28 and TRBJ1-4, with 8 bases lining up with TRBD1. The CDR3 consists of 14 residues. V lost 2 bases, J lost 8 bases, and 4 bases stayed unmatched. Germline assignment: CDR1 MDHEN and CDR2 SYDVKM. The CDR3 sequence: CASSLQGAGEKLFF. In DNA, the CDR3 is TGTGCCAGCAGTTTACAGGGGGCTGGGGAAAAACTGTTTTTT.

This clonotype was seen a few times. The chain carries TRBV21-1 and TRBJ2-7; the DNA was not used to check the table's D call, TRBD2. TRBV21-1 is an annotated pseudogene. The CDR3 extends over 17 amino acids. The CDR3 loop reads CASSRRGFWGVTAEQYV. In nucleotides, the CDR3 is TGTGCCAGCTCCCGAAGGGGTTTCTGGGGAGTCACGGCCGAGCAGTACGTC.